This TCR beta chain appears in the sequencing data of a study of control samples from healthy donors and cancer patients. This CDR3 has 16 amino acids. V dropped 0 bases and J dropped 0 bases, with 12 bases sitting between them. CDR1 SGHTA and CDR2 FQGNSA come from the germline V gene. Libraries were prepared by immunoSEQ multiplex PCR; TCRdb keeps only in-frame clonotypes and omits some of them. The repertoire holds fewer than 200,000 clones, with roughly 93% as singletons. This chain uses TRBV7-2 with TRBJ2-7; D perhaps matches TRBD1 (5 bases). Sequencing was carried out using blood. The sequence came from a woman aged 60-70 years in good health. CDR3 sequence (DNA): TGTGCCAGCAGCTTAGCGGGTCAGGGCCCCTCCTACGAGCAGTACTTC. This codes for CASSLAGQGPSYEQYF.